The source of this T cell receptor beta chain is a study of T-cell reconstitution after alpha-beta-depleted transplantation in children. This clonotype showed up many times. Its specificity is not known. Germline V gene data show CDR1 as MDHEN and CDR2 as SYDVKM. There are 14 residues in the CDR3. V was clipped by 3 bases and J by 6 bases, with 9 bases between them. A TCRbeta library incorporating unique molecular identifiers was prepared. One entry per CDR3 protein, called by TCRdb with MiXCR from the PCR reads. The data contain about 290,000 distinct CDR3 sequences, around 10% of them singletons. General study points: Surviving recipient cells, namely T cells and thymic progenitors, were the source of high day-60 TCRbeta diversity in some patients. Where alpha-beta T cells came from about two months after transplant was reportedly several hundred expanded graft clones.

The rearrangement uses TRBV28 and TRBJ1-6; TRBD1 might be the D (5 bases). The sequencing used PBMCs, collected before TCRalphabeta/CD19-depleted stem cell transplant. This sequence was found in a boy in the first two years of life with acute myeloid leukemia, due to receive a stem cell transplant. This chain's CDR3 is CASSFGAGNSPLHF. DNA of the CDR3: TGTGCCAGCAGTTTTGGGGCAGGTAATTCACCCCTCCACTTT.